The source of this T cell receptor beta chain is a study of T cell responses to AZD1222 COVID-19 vaccine. As for this clone: Its antigen is currently unknown.

V was cut by 4 bases and J by 7 bases, with 11 bases left in between. The CDR3 runs to 14 residues. Germline V CDR1 and CDR2: LNHDA, SQIVND (reference sequence). Recipients boosted at about 4 weeks or about 12 weeks are pooled. Study-wide results and limits: Mostly white British, mostly female donors; authors suggested clonal diversity may be underestimated. Only 5 or 6 people who got AZD1222 tested seropositive at baseline.

Generated by immunoSEQ multiplex PCR, the TCRdb table keeps only in-frame clones and is missing some. The table lists 95,000 to 110,000 clones, nearly 90% of them singletons. Specimen: peripheral blood, collected 28 days after the second AZD1222 dose. V and J are TRBV19 and TRBJ1-6; D is undetermined. This TCR was recovered from an adult who received the AZD1222 COVID-19 vaccine. CDR3: CASSSVGGNSPLHF. CDR3 DNA sequence: TGTGCCAGTAGTAGTGTGGGAGGGAATTCACCCCTCCACTTT.